Below are 28 T cell receptor beta chains sequenced from a single sample in a study of T cells in Graves' hyperthyroidism and ophthalmopathy. TCR beta CDR3 regions were amplified from RNA transcripts. First-round RT-PCR of the TCR CDR3 relied on the HTBI primer set. TCRdb redid the calling of the multiplex PCR reads with MiXCR, one entry per CDR3 protein. The sample gives about 480,000 distinct CDR3 sequences, approximately 15% of which show up once; 17% is in the top ten. Sequencing was carried out using blood. The receptors were gathered from a woman between 18 and 29 years old with Graves' hyperthyroidism.

The gene calls are TRBV5-1 and TRBJ2-2; D may be TRBD1 (6 bases). CDR1 is SGHRS and CDR2 is YFSETQ in the germline V gene. The CDR3 is made up of 15 amino acids. V was cut by 4 bases and J by 2 bases, with 12 bases left in between. The CDR3 protein is CASSEGTTNTGELFF. Here the CDR3 DNA reads TGCGCCAGCAGCGAAGGGACAACCAACACCGGGGAGCTGTTTTTT.

This clonotype has just a few counts. This chain connects TRBV15 to TRBJ1-1; 8 bases map to TRBD1. Germline values: CDR1 LNHNV, CDR2 YYDKDF (reference sequence). After removal of 0 bases from V and 5 bases from J, the junction contained 8 bases not matched to a gene. The CDR3 is made up of 16 amino acids. The chain's CDR3 is CATSRDNWTGRTEAFF. The CDR3, as DNA: TGTGCCACCAGCAGAGATAATTGGACAGGGAGAACTGAAGCTTTCTTT.

This clonotype was detected ten times or more. The rearrangement joins TRBV7-2 to TRBJ2-1; D unclear. The CDR3 contains 13 residues. Germline lookup yields CDR1 SGHTA and CDR2 FQGNSA. V lost 1 base and J 4 bases, leaving 5 bases between the germline ends. The CDR3 loop reads CASSLVRYNEQFF. Written as DNA, the CDR3 is TGTGCCAGCAGCTTAGTTAGATACAATGAGCAGTTCTTC.

This clonotype was found many times. J is TRBJ1-2 and V is TRBV12-3 or TRBV12-4; 7 nucleotides agree with TRBD1. The CDR3 has 12 amino acids. With 6 bases clipped from V and 8 bases from J, the junction kept 6 bases outside the gene matches. The CDR3 region has the DNA TGTGCCAGCAGCCAGACAGGGTACGGCTACACCTTC. Its translation is CASSQTGYGYTF.

The V gene is TRBV5-1, the J gene TRBJ2-7, with 11 positions matching TRBD1. Germline CDR1 and CDR2: SGHRS and YFSETQ. This CDR3 contains 14 residues. V was clipped by 3 bases and J by 4 bases; unmatched bases: 3. This CDR3 is CASSWDRGFYEQYF. The CDR3 bases are TGCGCCAGCAGCTGGGACAGGGGGTTTTACGAGCAGTACTTC. Supplemented by reference TRBV5-1 and TRBJ2-7, the full variable domain reads KAGVTQTPRYLIKTRGQQVTLSCSPISGHRSVSWYQQTPGQGLQFLFEYFSETQRNKGNFPGRFSGRQFSNSRSEMNVSTLELGDSALYLCASSWDRGFYEQYFGPGTRLTVT.

The CDR3 region has the DNA TGTGCCAGCAGTCAGGACAGGGGGGTGCAAGCTTTCTTT. This sequence encodes CASSQDRGVQAFF. The V gene is TRBV6-1, the J gene TRBJ1-1, with TRBD1 matching over 10 bases. Germline lookup yields CDR1 MNHNS and CDR2 SASEGT. CDR3 length equals 13 residues. V was clipped by 5 bases and J by 9 bases; unmatched bases: 6.

This clonotype was counted between two and nine times. The chain joins TRBV20-1 to TRBJ2-1; D remains ambiguous. Germline values: CDR1 DFQATT, CDR2 SNEGSKA (reference sequence). The CDR3 runs to 13 residues. V lost 3 bases and J 3 bases, leaving 9 bases between the germline ends. CDR3 in amino acids: CSASPGFYNEQFF. CDR3 bases: TGCAGTGCTAGTCCGGGTTTCTACAATGAGCAGTTCTTC.

The CDR3 is CASSQAKGTRGYTF. CDR3 nucleotide sequence: TGTGCCAGCAGCCAAGCTAAGGGGACGAGAGGCTACACCTTC. The rearrangement links TRBV3-1 to TRBJ1-2; perhaps TRBD1 as D (5 bases). CDR1 and CDR2 from the germline V gene are LGHDT and YNNKEL (reference sequence). V was shortened by 1 base and J by 8 bases, with 14 bases between the two germline ends. CDR3 length: 14 amino acids.

The rearrangement joins TRBV6-2 or TRBV6-3 to TRBJ2-1; D is ambiguous. V lost 4 bases, J lost 9 bases, and 16 bases lay in between. The CDR3 loop spans 14 amino acids. Germline values: CDR1 MNHEY, CDR2 SVGEGT. The CDR3: CASSLRQPGGEQFF. In DNA form, the CDR3 reads TGTGCCAGCAGTTTGCGGCAGCCGGGTGGTGAGCAGTTCTTC.

This clonotype was seen ten or more times. This chain links TRBV30 with TRBJ1-4; TRBD1 matches at 9 bases. With V trimmed by 3 bases and J by 3 bases, 2 bases remained unmatched. From germline, CDR1 is GTSNPN and CDR2 SVGIG (reference sequence). The length of the CDR3 is 14 residues. DNA of the CDR3: TGTGCCTGGAGCCGACAGGGGGCTAATGAAAAACTGTTTTTT. It encodes CAWSRQGANEKLFF.

The chain recombines TRBV12-3 or TRBV12-4 with TRBJ2-6; D uncertain. The CDR3 length is 11 residues. Between the trimmed V and J ends, which lost 8 bases and 1 base, there was a span of 0 bases. CDR3 bases: TGTGCCAGCTCTGGGGCCAACGTCCTGACTTTC. Translating gives CASSGANVLTF.

This clonotype was seen ten or more times. The gene calls are TRBV2 and TRBJ1-5, with unresolved D. V lost 7 bases and J lost 4, with 11 bases in between. This CDR3 has 13 amino acids. CDR1 is SNHLY, CDR2 FYNNEI, per germline. Here the CDR3 reads CASTVVVNQPQHF. CDR3 nucleotides: TGTGCCAGCACGGTAGTTGTTAATCAGCCCCAGCATTTT.

This clonotype was recorded a few times. The CDR3 DNA is TGTGCCAGCAGTCCTCGACGGACAGGGGGACTGGATACGCAGTATTTT. As protein: CASSPRRTGGLDTQYF. The gene calls are TRBV12-3 or TRBV12-4 and TRBJ2-3, with 10 bases matching TRBD1. There are 16 residues in the CDR3. J gave up 6 bases and V 5 bases, and 11 bases lay outside the gene matches.

This clonotype was seen a few times. The V call is TRBV20-1, the J call TRBJ2-7, with D unclear. The germline gives CDR1 DFQATT, CDR2 SNEGSKA (reference sequence). CDR3 size: 16 residues. Trimming left V 7 bases short and J 6 bases short, with 28 bases between. The CDR3 is CSVRRRRVRNPFEQYF. The DNA of the CDR3 is TGCAGTGTTCGACGGCGAAGGGTCAGGAACCCTTTCGAGCAGTACTTC.

This clonotype has only a few counts. The rearrangement links TRBV4-2 to TRBJ1-5; D may be TRBD1 (5 bases). The V end lost 0 bases, the J end lost 6 bases, and 9 bases lay between the germline ends. The CDR3 consists of 14 residues. Germline CDR1 reads LGHNA; CDR2 reads YNFKEQ. The CDR3 protein is CASSQDVGAQPQHF. The CDR3, as DNA: TGTGCCAGCAGCCAAGATGTCGGGGCTCAGCCCCAGCATTTT.

In its sample, this clonotype was seen many times. The CDR3 DNA follows: TGTGCCAGCAGCGTAGAGCTAGGGGGGGCGAACACCGGGGAGCTGTTTTTT. This translates into CASSVELGGANTGELFF. The V gene is TRBV9, the J gene TRBJ2-2, with D tentatively TRBD2 (7 bases). Germline values: CDR1 SGDLS, CDR2 YYNGEE. V lost 0 bases to trimming and J lost 0 bases, with 12 bases between them. The CDR3 runs 17 residues.

This clonotype was detected ten times or more. This sequence joins TRBV27 and TRBJ2-1, with D possibly being TRBD1 (6 bases). The CDR3 contains 15 residues. V was pared by 6 bases and J by 7 bases, with 19 bases between. CDR1 is MNHEY, CDR2 SMNVEV, per germline (reference sequence). The CDR3 nucleotides are TGTGCCAGCAGCCAGCCCCTCACAGGGTATAATGAGCAGTTCTTC. This translates into CASSQPLTGYNEQFF.

This clonotype was seen only a few times. The chain recombines TRBV19 with TRBJ1-6; possibly TRBD1 for D (5 bases). The CDR3 has 14 amino acids. CDR1 is LNHDA, CDR2 SQIVND, per germline (reference sequence). Trimming took off 6 bases at V and 6 bases at J, with 12 bases between the two ends. The CDR3 sequence is CASRMRGLNSPLHF. The DNA for the CDR3 is TGTGCCAGTAGGATGAGGGGTCTTAATTCACCCCTCCACTTT.

J is TRBJ2-3 and V is TRBV4-1, with TRBD2 as a possible D gene (7 bases). This CDR3 comprises 18 residues. Germline lookup yields CDR1 MGHRA and CDR2 YSYEKL. V lost 3 bases and J lost 0, with 19 bases in between. The CDR3 DNA is TGCGCCAGCAGCCACCAGAGGGGGGGGCTGGCCAGCACAGATACGCAGTATTTT. Amino acids: CASSHQRGGLASTDTQYF.

The CDR3 nucleotides are TGTGCCACCAGTGGGGGCGGGAGAGAGGGGCAGTTCTTC. This gives the protein CATSGGGREGQFF. The rearrangement uses TRBV24-1 and TRBJ2-1; the match to TRBD2 covers 7 bases. Germline V lookup: CDR1 KGHDR, CDR2 SFDVKD. The ends lost 5 bases at V and 12 bases at J; junction bases unmatched: 9. The length of the CDR3 is 13 residues.

At least ten counts were recorded for this clonotype. The chain combines TRBV20-1 with TRBJ1-5; 8 bases agree with TRBD1. Looked up from germline, CDR1 is DFQATT and CDR2 is SNEGSKA (reference sequence). J gave up 2 bases and V 3 bases, and 3 bases lay outside the gene matches. The CDR3 sequence is 14 residues long. The CDR3 coding sequence is TGCAGTGCTAGGCAGGGGGCTGGCAATCAGCCCCAGCATTTT. Translating gives CSARQGAGNQPQHF.

This clonotype was seen only a few times. V gene TRBV10-3 combines with J gene TRBJ1-1; D is undetermined. The CDR3 length is 14 residues. The germline gives CDR1 ENHRY, CDR2 SYGVKD. With 2 bases removed from V and 5 bases from J, the gap between germline ends came to 12 bases. The CDR3 DNA reads as TGTGCCATCAGTGAGAAGGGAGGTTTAACTGAAGCTTTCTTT. Encoded protein: CAISEKGGLTEAFF.

The chain has TRBV6-1 and TRBJ1-4, with 7 bases fitting TRBD1. CDR1 and CDR2 (germline): MNHNS, SASEGT. The CDR3 is made up of 15 amino acids. The ends lost 6 bases at V and 3 bases at J; junction bases unmatched: 7. CDR3 sequence (DNA): TGTGCCAGCAGCAGCGACCAGGGGGCTAATGAAAAACTGTTTTTT. Its translation is CASSSDQGANEKLFF.

In the case of this clonotype: A much larger clonotype is one base distant, so this may be a read error. The V and J genes are TRBV28 and TRBJ2-1; unclear D gene. There are 16 residues in the CDR3. Germline V gene data show CDR1 as MDHEN and CDR2 as SYDVKM. CDR3 amino acids: CVSSPLLAGIYNEQFF. The CDR3 DNA sequence: TGTGTCAGCAGTCCCCTTCTCGCTGGGATCTACAATGAGCAGTTCTTC. The whole variable domain, filled in from reference TRBV28 and TRBJ2-1, reads DVKVTQSSRYLVKRTGEKVFLECVQDMDHENMFWYRQDPGLGLRLIYFSYDVKMKEKGDIPEGYSVSREKKERFSLILESASTNQTSMYLCVSSPLLAGIYNEQFFGPGTRLTVL.

In this sample, this clonotype turned up many times. The chain joins TRBV12-3 or TRBV12-4 to TRBJ2-1; 9 bases line up with TRBD2. The V and J ends lost 5 bases and 2 bases, in that order; junction bases with no gene match: 10. The CDR3 has 17 residues. This CDR3 reads CASSSLMSGRTYNEQFF. The CDR3 DNA is TGTGCCAGCAGTAGCCTTATGAGCGGGAGGACCTACAATGAGCAGTTCTTC.

This clonotype was picked up a small number of times. At one boundary the junction diverges from the germline segment, which might be a read error. The J gene is TRBJ1-1, the V gene TRBV18, with 8 positions matching TRBD1. Germline V CDR1 and CDR2: KGHSH, LQKENI. The CDR3 contains 14 residues. CDR3 residues: CASSPSLQGGEASF. The CDR3 DNA follows: TGTGCCAGCTCACCGAGCCTACAGGGGGGCGAAGCTTCCTTT.

This clonotype was recorded at least ten times. V usage is TRBV24-1 and J usage is TRBJ2-1, with 11 bases aligning to TRBD2. This CDR3 comprises 17 residues. With 3 bases clipped from V and 8 bases from J, the junction kept 11 bases outside the gene matches. Germline-derived CDR1 and CDR2 are KGHDR and SFDVKD. The CDR3 sequence is CATSDTKLAGVSYEQFF. The CDR3 DNA sequence: TGTGCCACCAGTGATACAAAACTAGCGGGAGTCTCGTATGAGCAGTTCTTC.

This clonotype was counted many times. This rearrangement joins TRBV7-3 to TRBJ1-1, with D hard to call. Trimming left V 3 bases short and J 6 bases short, with 11 bases between. The CDR3 has 13 residues. Germline lookup yields CDR1 SGHTA and CDR2 FQGTGA. In DNA, the CDR3 is TGTGCCAGCAGCTTGACCCTGTGGGCTGAAGCTTTCTTT. This gives the protein CASSLTLWAEAFF.